This T cell receptor (beta chain) was captured by sequencing in a study of cytomegalovirus exposure and HLA in healthy donors. Donors were ostensibly healthy at sampling, although undocumented immune exposures were probable. The study ran its PCR with 60 Vbeta and 13 Jbeta primers. Generated by immunoSEQ multiplex PCR, the TCRdb table keeps only in-frame clones and is missing some. The repertoire holds about 180,000 clones, with around 80% as singletons. The CDR3 contains 16 residues. Per the germline V gene, CDR1 is LNHDA and CDR2 is SQIVND (reference sequence). V lost 4 bases and J 3 bases, leaving 16 bases between the germline ends.

The sequence was obtained from a woman aged 35 to 49 in good health and CMV-seronegative. The sequencing input was PBMCs. The chain recombines TRBV19 with TRBJ1-5, with D tentatively TRBD1 (6 bases). The CDR3 coding sequence is TGTGCCAGTAGTACCCTAAGACAGGCCCTCAATCAGCCCCAGCATTTT. Protein: CASSTLRQALNQPQHF.